A selection of T cell receptor beta chains follows, all from one sample in a study of neurological immune-mediated disorders. TCRdb re-called the 5' RACE reads through MiXCR, storing one row per CDR3 protein. The sample yields about 79,000 distinct CDR3 sequences, around 14% seen once. The source material was PBMCs. Receptor source: a woman in her forties or fifties in good health. Each CDR3 is given with its conserved first and last residue. The D gene is left open where the match is weak. Clone size is stated in some rows and not others, as once, few, many or a class when expanded.

clone size	V gene	J gene	D gene	CDR3 protein	CDR3 DNA
many	TRBV11-2	TRBJ2-2	TRBD2	CASRRTSGNGGELFF	TGTGCCAGCAGGAGGACTAGCGGGAATGGCGGGGAGCTGTTTTTT
.	TRBV5-1	TRBJ1-2	TRBD1	CASRYRTGTETHGYTF	TGCGCCAGCCGGTACAGGACAGGGACGGAGACCCATGGTTACACCTTC
.	TRBV9	TRBJ1-1	.	CASSAQGTAEAFF	TGTGCCAGCAGCGCTCAGGGTACGGCTGAAGCTTTCTTT
many	TRBV6-5	TRBJ2-5	TRBD2	CASSYWASGGYETQYF	TGTGCCAGCAGTTACTGGGCTAGCGGGGGGTACGAGACCCAGTACTTC
many	TRBV7-9	TRBJ2-3	.	CASSLGIHPTQYF	TGTGCCAGCAGCTTGGGCATTCATCCTACGCAGTATTTT
many	TRBV27	TRBJ2-6	.	CASSLSRVGGNVLTF	TGTGCCAGCAGTTTATCTAGGGTAGGGGGGAACGTCCTGACTTTC
many	TRBV5-1	TRBJ2-5	.	CASSGMTGVQETQYF	TGCGCCAGCAGCGGGATGACAGGTGTACAAGAGACCCAGTACTTC
many	TRBV10-3	TRBJ2-5	.	CASHRDLQETQYF	TGTGCCAGCCACAGGGACCTACAAGAGACCCAGTACTTC
many	TRBV7-2	TRBJ2-3	.	CASSRLATSTDTQYF	TGTGCCAGCAGCCGTCTAGCAACTAGCACAGATACGCAGTATTTT
.	TRBV6-5	TRBJ2-1	TRBD1	CASSSPGQGHNEQFF	TGTGCCAGCAGCTCCCCGGGACAGGGGCACAATGAGCAGTTCTTC
.	TRBV12-3/TRBV12-4	TRBJ1-5	.	CASSLRARTVHQPQHF	TGTGCCAGCAGCCTACGGGCCCGGACAGTTCATCAGCCCCAGCATTTT
many	TRBV20-1	TRBJ2-1	.	CSARDKRDEQFF	TGCAGTGCTAGAGATAAGAGGGATGAGCAGTTCTTC
.	TRBV20-1	TRBJ2-3	.	CSAVSGGSTDTQYF	TGCAGTGCTGTGAGTGGCGGTAGCACAGATACGCAGTATTTT
many	TRBV5-1	TRBJ1-1	.	CASRGAAMNTEAFF	TGCGCCAGCCGGGGGGCAGCTATGAACACTGAAGCTTTCTTT
many	TRBV9	TRBJ1-5	.	CASSASSYNQPQHF	TGTGCCAGCAGCGCGAGCAGTTACAATCAGCCCCAGCATTTT
many	TRBV12-3/TRBV12-4	TRBJ2-7	.	CASSNLDRSYEQYF	TGTGCCAGCAGTAACTTGGACAGATCCTACGAGCAGTACTTC
many	TRBV3-1	TRBJ2-3	.	CASSHVYADTQYF	TGTGCCAGCAGCCACGTATACGCAGATACGCAGTATTTT
many	TRBV5-5	TRBJ2-3	.	CASSSEGRDTQYF	TGTGCCAGCAGCTCGGAAGGACGGGATACGCAGTATTTT
many	TRBV5-1	TRBJ2-2	.	CASTPLGGSTGELFF	TGCGCCAGCACCCCTCTGGGGGGAAGTACCGGGGAGCTGTTTTTT
many	TRBV5-1	TRBJ1-1	.	CASSPEGRVGHEAFF	TGCGCCAGCAGCCCGGAAGGGAGGGTGGGCCACGAAGCTTTCTTT
many	TRBV5-1	TRBJ2-2	TRBD2	CASSPRTSGNSNTGELFF	TGCGCCAGCAGCCCCAGGACTAGCGGGAACTCGAACACCGGGGAGCTGTTTTTT
many	TRBV7-2	TRBJ2-3	TRBD2	CASSRIGGSGGADTQYF	TGTGCCAGCAGCCGCATCGGGGGTAGCGGGGGAGCAGATACGCAGTATTTT
many	TRBV7-3	TRBJ2-3	TRBD1	CASSLRQGDVYTQYF	TGTGCCAGCAGCTTAAGACAGGGGGATGTTTATACGCAGTATTTT
many	TRBV4-2	TRBJ1-1	TRBD1	CASSQSSGTGINTEAFF	TGTGCCAGCAGCCAATCCTCCGGGACAGGGATAAACACTGAAGCTTTCTTT
once	TRBV10-1	TRBJ2-2	.	CASKGPGDTGELFF	TGCGCCAGCAAAGGGCCAGGCGACACCGGGGAGCTGTTTTTT
many	TRBV10-3	TRBJ2-7	.	CAISDGREQYF	TGTGCCATCAGTGACGGGCGGGAGCAGTACTTC
many	TRBV20-1	TRBJ1-6	TRBD1	CSAREQTGGAGNSPLHF	TGCAGTGCTAGAGAACAGACAGGGGGCGCAGGCAATTCACCCCTCCACTTT
many	TRBV2	TRBJ2-3	.	CASSRASDTDTQYF	TGTGCCAGCAGCCGAGCGTCTGACACAGATACGCAGTATTTT
few	TRBV5-5	TRBJ1-2	.	CASSLLGQFYGYTF	TGTGCCAGCAGCTTACTTGGACAGTTCTATGGCTACACCTTC
many	TRBV6-6	TRBJ2-2	.	CASSYLTGNTGELFF	TGTGCCAGCAGTTACTTGACAGGCAACACCGGGGAGCTGTTTTTT
many	TRBV20-1	TRBJ2-3	.	CSASAARVYRDTQYF	TGCAGTGCTAGCGCAGCTAGGGTTTATCGGGATACGCAGTATTTT
many	TRBV5-1	TRBJ2-5	.	CASSLTGTETQYF	TGCGCCAGCAGCTTGACAGGAACGGAGACCCAGTACTTC
many	TRBV27	TRBJ1-4	.	CASSLRPRSTNEKLFF	TGTGCCAGCAGTTTAAGGCCCCGGAGTACTAATGAAAAACTGTTTTTT
many	TRBV5-8	TRBJ2-5	.	CASSYHRDARTQYF	TGTGCCAGCAGTTATCACAGGGACGCTCGGACCCAGTACTTC
.	TRBV12-3/TRBV12-4	TRBJ1-1	.	CASIHAESMNTEAFF	TGTGCCAGCATCCACGCGGAATCCATGAACACTGAAGCTTTCTTT
medium-sized	TRBV7-2	TRBJ2-1	.	CASSISRGNEQFF	TGTGCCAGCAGCATTTCCAGGGGCAATGAGCAGTTCTTC
many	TRBV5-1	TRBJ2-2	.	CASSEQGPGELFF	TGCGCCAGCAGCGAGCAGGGTCCCGGGGAGCTGTTTTTT
few	TRBV5-1	TRBJ2-1	.	CASSLVTSPGYNEQFF	TGCGCCAGCAGCTTGGTTACCTCCCCGGGCTACAATGAGCAGTTCTTC
many	TRBV27	TRBJ2-2	.	CASSSRPGTGELFF	TGTGCCAGCAGTTCCAGGCCGGGCACCGGGGAGCTGTTTTTT
many	TRBV20-1	TRBJ2-3	TRBD2	CSAGLAGPQGPQYF	TGCAGTGCAGGACTAGCGGGACCTCAGGGTCCGCAGTATTTT
few	TRBV7-2	TRBJ2-1	.	CASSQGRIGGYNEQFF	TGTGCCAGCAGCCAAGGTCGGATAGGGGGTTACAATGAGCAGTTCTTC
many	TRBV28	TRBJ1-3	TRBD1	CASSLVTPGGPTLRSGNTIYF	TGTGCCAGCAGTTTAGTTACTCCAGGGGGCCCAACCCTTCGCTCTGGAAACACCATATATTTT
.	TRBV7-3	TRBJ2-1	TRBD2	CSSSQPGLADNNEQFF	TGTTCCAGCAGCCAACCGGGACTAGCGGATAACAATGAGCAGTTCTTC
many	TRBV20-1	TRBJ1-2	TRBD1	CSATLSTGQGKFGYTF	TGCAGTGCTACCCTATCAACGGGACAGGGGAAGTTTGGCTACACCTTC